The clone carrying this TCR beta chain was recorded a few times. Antigen: not known. The source of the sample is a study of T-cell memory formation after mild COVID-19. At the level of the study: Most TCR clusters belonged to a single donor. Study-wide points: Day 37-peaking second-wave clones had unconfirmed SARS-CoV-2 specificity. Contracting clones from day 15 to 85 had balanced CD4/CD8; later expanders favoured CD4+.

In germline, CDR1 is MNHEY, CDR2 SVGAGI. V trimming: 6 bases; J trimming: 3 bases; junction bases outside the gene matches: 5. This CDR3 region has 13 residues. TCRdb independently ran MiXCR on the 5' RACE reads; one entry per CDR3 protein. The data hold 300,000 to 400,000 distinct CDR3 sequences, with approximately 29% observed a single time. The V call is TRBV6-5, the J call TRBJ2-7, with TRBD1 matching 7 bases. Sample: PBMCs or a T cell subset sorted from them (not recorded which). The clonotype comes from an adult woman who had mild COVID-19 (a few samples of this study predate the infection). Cell type and time point are not known. The CDR3: CASSDRDGYEQYF. CDR3 sequence (DNA): TGTGCCAGCAGCGACAGGGATGGCTACGAGCAGTACTTC.